One and the same sample provided the 20 T cell receptor beta chains below, sequenced in a study of identical twins. TCRdb used MiXCR to reprocess the 5' RACE reads, holding one entry per CDR3 protein. The sample includes about 240,000 distinct CDR3 sequences, 10% to 13% of them seen just once. Material for sequencing was memory T cells sorted from blood. The receptors shown here come from a man aged 45-60 years in good health.

A word on this clonotype: Given a much more abundant clone one base away, this may be a read error. The chain recombines TRBV27 with TRBJ2-2, with 10 nucleotides matching TRBD2. V lost 7 bases to trimming and J lost 8 bases; unmatched junction nucleotides: 10. Germline V lookup: CDR1 MNHEY, CDR2 SMNVEV (reference sequence). CDR3 length equals 15 residues. The CDR3 nucleotides are TGTGCCAGCAAGAAGGGACTAGCGTGGGATGGGGAGCTGTTTTTT. Translation: CASKKGLAWDGELFF.

This clonotype was counted many times. J is TRBJ2-3 and V is TRBV10-3; 8 bases are shared with TRBD2. The CDR3 loop spans 14 amino acids. Germline trimming cut 5 bases from V and 4 bases from J; bases unmatched to any gene: 5. From germline, CDR1 is ENHRY and CDR2 SYGVKD. The CDR3 DNA is TGTGCCATCAGTACAAGCGGGGGATCAGATACGCAGTATTTT. Its translation: CAISTSGGSDTQYF.

This clonotype was counted only a few times. The chain has TRBV3-1 and TRBJ1-2, with a possible D match to TRBD1 (5 bases). Germline lookup yields CDR1 LGHDT and CDR2 YNNKEL (reference sequence). V shed 0 bases and J shed 4 bases, with 12 bases lying between them. The CDR3 is made up of 15 amino acids. Here the CDR3 DNA reads TGTGCCAGCAGCCAAGATCGGGGCCTCGGCTATGGCTACACCTTC. Encoded protein: CASSQDRGLGYGYTF.

A few counts support this clonotype. This chain links TRBV28 with TRBJ2-5; 9 bases align to TRBD1. V shed 9 bases and J 8 bases; nucleotides not matched to a gene: 10. The CDR3 totals 13 residues. From germline, CDR1 is MDHEN and CDR2 SYDVKM. The CDR3 nucleotides read TGTGCCAGTGGACAGGGGTATAGAGGAACCCAGTACTTC. Residues: CASGQGYRGTQYF.

The chain employs TRBV5-1 and TRBJ2-5; the D call may be TRBD1 or TRBD2 (6 bases each). The CDR3 is made up of 16 amino acids. CDR1 SGHRS and CDR2 YFSETQ come from the germline V gene. V lost 0 bases and J 1 base, leaving 13 bases between the germline ends. The CDR3 DNA sequence: TGCGCCAGCAGCTTGGGGGACTGGGGGCCCCAAGAGACCCAGTACTTC. It yields the protein CASSLGDWGPQETQYF.

This clonotype has more than one count but fewer than ten. The chain couples TRBV6-5 to TRBJ1-4; perhaps TRBD1 as D (6 bases). Germline V gene data show CDR1 as MNHEY and CDR2 as SVGAGI. The V end lost 2 bases, the J end lost 3 bases, and 10 bases lay between the germline ends. This CDR3 is built from 15 residues. CDR3 sequence reads: CASSYGGQPNEKLFF. The CDR3 coding sequence is TGTGCCAGCAGTTACGGCGGACAGCCTAATGAAAAACTGTTTTTT.

This chain connects TRBV10-3 to TRBJ2-7, with a weak D call TRBD2 (6 bases). Trimming left V 9 bases short and J 3 bases short, with 12 bases between. Germline CDR1 is ENHRY and CDR2 is SYGVKD. The CDR3 has 12 residues. CDR3 sequence reads: CAIGLGGYEQYF. The CDR3 nucleotides are TGTGCCATAGGATTGGGGGGCTACGAGCAGTACTTC.

This clonotype has a handful of counts. V gene TRBV12-3 or TRBV12-4 combines with J gene TRBJ2-5, with D possibly TRBD2 on 6 matching bases. CDR3 length: 13 residues. The V and J ends lost 3 bases and 10 bases respectively, with 15 bases between them. The DNA for the CDR3 is TGTGCCAGCAGTTTTGGGGACTCGGGGGACCAGTACTTC. Translation gives CASSFGDSGDQYF.

This clonotype was seen only a few times. This chain's CDR3 is CASSLVSGLAAETQYF. The CDR3 DNA reads TGTGCCAGCAGCTTAGTCTCGGGACTAGCGGCAGAGACCCAGTACTTC. The chain joins TRBV7-9 to TRBJ2-5; 11 bases match TRBD2. In germline, CDR1 is SEHNR, CDR2 FQNEAQ (reference sequence). The CDR3 covers 16 residues. The V gene end was trimmed by 1 base and the J gene end by 4 bases; junction bases not matched to a gene: 5.

This clonotype was counted ten times or more. The V call is TRBV3-1, the J call TRBJ2-1, with 8 bases fitting TRBD2. The CDR3 is made up of 15 amino acids. The J segment lost 8 bases and the V segment lost 6 bases, leaving 12 bases of the junction unmatched. Germline V gives CDR1 LGHDT, CDR2 YNNKEL (reference sequence). In nucleotides, the CDR3 is TGTGCCAGCAGGCCGCCGGGCGGGAGGTACGATGAGCAGTTCTTC. Its protein is CASRPPGGRYDEQFF.

This clonotype has ten or more counts. The J gene is TRBJ2-1, the V gene TRBV29-1; TRBD1 or TRBD2 may be the D gene (6 bases each). Germline CDR1 SQVTM, CDR2 ANQGSEA. Deletions cut 6 bases from V and 0 bases from J, with 15 bases between. CDR3 length: 15 residues. This chain's CDR3 is CSVAGGRSSYNEQFF. DNA of the CDR3: TGCAGCGTGGCCGGGGGCCGGAGCTCCTACAATGAGCAGTTCTTC.

The V gene is TRBV10-3, the J gene TRBJ1-2, with 10 bases matching TRBD1. Unmatched junction bases numbered 4, after V lost 7 bases and J lost 5 bases. The CDR3 sequence is 13 residues long. Germline CDR1 reads ENHRY; CDR2 reads SYGVKD. The CDR3 sequence is CAIKRDRGYGYTF. CDR3 DNA sequence: TGTGCCATCAAGAGGGACAGGGGATATGGCTACACCTTC.

In its sample, this clonotype was seen a few times. The rearrangement links TRBV20-1 to TRBJ1-2; D is perhaps TRBD1 (5 bases). The CDR3 covers 13 residues. V shed 3 bases and J shed 8 bases, with 16 bases lying between them. In germline, CDR1 is DFQATT, CDR2 SNEGSKA (reference sequence). As DNA, the CDR3 is TGCAGTGCTAGTCCCGGGGGGGTTTTCGGCTACACCTTC. As protein: CSASPGGVFGYTF.

This clonotype was seen repeatedly, ten times or more. The rearrangement uses TRBV5-1 and TRBJ1-2; D perhaps matches TRBD1 (6 bases). Germline V gene lookup returns CDR1 SGHRS and CDR2 YFSETQ. V was clipped by 1 base and J by 4 bases, with 17 bases between them. The CDR3 consists of 16 residues. CDR3 amino acids: CASSLQGNGGIYGYTF. The CDR3 nucleotides read TGCGCCAGCAGCTTGCAGGGGAACGGGGGTATCTATGGCTACACCTTC.

Notes on this clonotype: Just one base apart from a much larger clone, this may be a read error. The J gene is TRBJ1-1, the V gene TRBV5-1; D remains unclear. This CDR3 comprises 15 residues. Looked up from germline, CDR1 is SGHRS and CDR2 is YFSETQ. CDR3 loop: CSSSLVEWRNTEAFF. CDR3 in DNA: TGCTCCAGCAGCTTGGTGGAATGGAGGAACACTGAAGCTTTCTTT.

The V call is TRBV6-5, the J call TRBJ2-5, with D tentatively TRBD1 or TRBD2 (7 bases each). There are 14 residues in the CDR3. CDR1 is MNHEY and CDR2 is SVGAGI in the germline V gene. Trimming removed 4 bases from V and 2 bases from J, with 11 bases in between. The CDR3 nucleotides read TGTGCCAGCAGTTTTCAGGGGGGGCAAGAGACCCAGTACTTC. Amino acids: CASSFQGGQETQYF.

The sample holds a few counts of this clonotype. The gene calls are TRBV9 and TRBJ2-7; D call uncertain. This CDR3 has 15 residues. Germline V CDR1 and CDR2: SGDLS, YYNGEE. Trimming shortened V by 4 bases and J by 5 bases, and 19 bases separated the two germline ends. The CDR3 protein is CASSSTPHGGHEQYF. CDR3 DNA: TGTGCCAGCAGCTCAACTCCCCACGGCGGTCACGAGCAGTACTTC.

There are many counts of this clonotype. This chain uses TRBV4-3 with TRBJ1-2; no definite D call. This CDR3 region has 15 residues. The V gene lost 1 base and the J gene lost 4 bases, with 13 bases spanning the gap. Germline-derived CDR1 and CDR2 are LGHNA and YSLEER. The chain's CDR3 is CASSQAATASYGYTF. CDR3 in DNA: TGCGCCAGCAGCCAAGCAGCAACAGCATCCTATGGCTACACCTTC.

The chain employs TRBV5-4 and TRBJ1-3, with 8 bases lining up with TRBD1. The CDR3 has 14 amino acids. The V gene's germline CDR1 is SGHNT and CDR2 YYREEE (reference sequence). Losses at the gene ends were 4 bases for V and 2 bases for J; bases not matched to a gene: 2. Written as DNA, the CDR3 is TGTGCCAGCAGCCCGGACAGGGCTGGAAACACCATATATTTT. It codes for CASSPDRAGNTIYF.

In its sample, this clonotype was seen a few times. This chain uses TRBV20-1 with TRBJ2-3; the D is unclear. CDR3 size: 12 residues. Germline V gene sequence: CDR1 DFQATT, CDR2 SNEGSKA (reference sequence). Trimming took off 0 bases at V and 4 bases at J, with 5 bases between the two ends. This chain's CDR3 is CSARDPPDTQYF. The DNA of the CDR3 is TGCAGTGCTAGAGATCCCCCAGATACGCAGTATTTT.